Shown below are 19 T cell receptor beta chains from a single sample sequenced in a study of T cell responses to AZD1222 COVID-19 vaccine. Only in-frame clones appear in the TCRdb table, and some are missing; sequencing was by immunoSEQ multiplex PCR. The sample has about 150,000 clones; roughly nine tenths are singletons. The sample here was peripheral blood, taken 28 days after the second AZD1222 dose. The receptors originated from an adult who received the AZD1222 COVID-19 vaccine.

As regards this clone: A single base is all that separates this from a far larger clone, so a read error is likely. V gene TRBV4-2 combines with J gene TRBJ2-1, with a possible D match to TRBD2 (6 bases). Germline V gene data show CDR1 as LGHNA and CDR2 as YNFKEQ. The CDR3 runs 16 residues. The CDR3 nucleotides are TGTGCCAGCTGCCAAGACCTCGGGACTGGATATAATGAGCAGTTCTTC. Protein sequence: CASCQDLGTGYNEQFF.

Turning to this clone: The sample holds other DNA sequences that translate to the same CDR3. CDR3 protein: CASSSRQGSTGELFF. CDR3 DNA: TGTGCCAGCAGCTCCAGACAGGGTTCCACCGGGGAGCTGTTTTTT. V is TRBV7-6 and J is TRBJ2-2, with TRBD1 identical over 7 bases. V shed 4 bases, J shed 4 bases, and the junction held 6 bases outside the gene matches. This CDR3 is built from 15 residues. The germline V gene encodes CDR1 SGHVS and CDR2 FNYEAQ.

The rearrangement uses TRBV25-1 and TRBJ1-2, with a weak D call TRBD1 (5 bases). The V end lost 1 base, the J end lost 8 bases, and 17 bases lay between the germline ends. Germline V gives CDR1 MGHDK, CDR2 SYGVNS. This CDR3 comprises 15 residues. For the CDR3, the DNA is TGTGCCAGCAGTGAATCGGAGGGGACGGTTCAAGGCTACACCTTC. Translating gives CASSESEGTVQGYTF.

The gene calls are TRBV7-2 and TRBJ2-1; TRBD2 might be the D (5 bases). The CDR3 has 17 residues. V dropped 1 base and J dropped 5 bases, with 18 bases sitting between them. CDR1 is SGHTA, CDR2 FQGNSA, per germline. This CDR3 reads CASSLGTGWSTDNEQFF. For the CDR3, the DNA is TGTGCCAGCAGCTTAGGTACGGGATGGAGTACGGACAATGAGCAGTTCTTC.

This clone was seen a few times. The rearrangement joins TRBV7-8 to TRBJ2-3, with 11 bases lining up with TRBD2. The length of the CDR3 is 18 residues. Losses at the gene ends were 4 bases for V and 2 bases for J; bases not matched to a gene: 11. The germline CDR1 and CDR2 sequences are SGHVS and FQNEAQ. CDR3 sequence: CASSSHLGTSGPTDTQYF. DNA of the CDR3: TGTGCCAGCAGCTCCCACTTGGGGACTAGCGGCCCCACAGATACGCAGTATTTT.

The gene calls are TRBV4-2 and TRBJ1-5; TRBD1 matches 7 bases. This CDR3 has 16 amino acids. V was pared by 1 base and J by 4 bases, with 7 bases of the junction left unmatched. CDR1 and CDR2 from the germline V gene are LGHNA and YNFKEQ. CDR3 loop: CASSQGDREGNQPQHF. The CDR3 DNA is TGTGCCAGCAGCCAAGGTGACAGGGAAGGAAATCAGCCCCAGCATTTT.

The count of this clone is one. The CDR3 DNA is TGTGCCAGCAGGGAGCCAACCTATGGCTACACCTTC. It encodes CASREPTYGYTF. The chain combines TRBV6-5 with TRBJ1-2; no firm D call. CDR1 and CDR2 from the germline V gene are MNHEY and SVGAGI. The CDR3 has 12 residues. Trimming removed 6 bases at V and 4 bases at J, with 9 bases between.

The CDR3 nucleotides read TGTGCCAGCAGAGGGTCCCCACGGACTAATGAAAAACTGTTTTTT. It codes for CASRGSPRTNEKLFF. The genes are TRBV7-8 and TRBJ1-4; D not resolved. V lost 6 bases and J lost 2, with 13 bases in between. The V gene's germline CDR1 is SGHVS and CDR2 FQNEAQ. This CDR3 is built from 15 residues.

The chain recombines TRBV2 with TRBJ1-5; perhaps TRBD1 as D (6 bases). V gave up 3 bases and J gave up 1 base, with 10 bases separating them. Germline values: CDR1 SNHLY, CDR2 FYNNEI. There are 15 residues in the CDR3. The CDR3 bases are TGTGCCAGCAGTGAGTCACAGGGAAGCAATCAGCCCCAGCATTTT. It specifies CASSESQGSNQPQHF.

This chain joins TRBV6-5 and TRBJ2-5; D remains ambiguous. Looked up from germline, CDR1 is MNHEY and CDR2 is SVGAGI. The CDR3 is 14 residues long. Trimming removed 5 bases at V and 5 bases at J, with 15 bases between. CDR3 sequence (DNA): TGTGCCAGCAGTATACTCCGAAAAGGGGAGACCCAGTACTTC. It codes for CASSILRKGETQYF.

The chain has TRBV4-3 and TRBJ1-1; a weak D match, TRBD1 (5 bases). V was shortened by 0 bases and J by 5 bases, with 10 bases between the two germline ends. This CDR3 region has 14 residues. Germline V gives CDR1 LGHNA, CDR2 YSLEER. The CDR3 protein is CASSQEEGITEAFF. In nucleotides, the CDR3 is TGCGCCAGCAGCCAAGAGGAGGGGATTACTGAAGCTTTCTTT.

The chain has TRBV18 and TRBJ2-2, with D perhaps matching TRBD1 or TRBD2 (5 bases each). Between the trimmed V and J ends, which lost 3 bases and 0 bases, there was a span of 11 bases. Germline V gene lookup returns CDR1 KGHSH and CDR2 LQKENI. CDR3 length: 16 amino acids. The CDR3, as DNA: TGTGCCAGCTCACCCGGGGCACCTACGAACACCGGGGAGCTGTTTTTT. Residues: CASSPGAPTNTGELFF. Drawing the rest from reference TRBV18 and TRBJ2-2, the complete variable domain is NAGVMQNPRHLVRRRGQEARLRCSPMKGHSHVYWYRQLPEEGLKFMVYLQKENIIDESGMPKERFSAEFPKEGPSILRIQQVVRGDSAAYFCASSPGAPTNTGELFFGEGSRLTVL.

This clone appeared once. The chain employs TRBV4-2 and TRBJ1-1; D ambiguous. The CDR3 length is 19 residues. The germline V gene encodes CDR1 LGHNA and CDR2 YNFKEQ. The V end was cut by 1 base, the J end by 0 bases, with 21 bases between. CDR3 protein: CASSQVGWGEVGLNTEAFF. CDR3 bases: TGTGCCAGCAGCCAAGTGGGATGGGGTGAAGTAGGTTTGAACACTGAAGCTTTCTTT.

The gene calls are TRBV6-5 and TRBJ1-6; 9 bases map to TRBD1. This CDR3 region has 15 residues. Germline-derived CDR1 and CDR2 are MNHEY and SVGAGI. Unmatched junction bases numbered 10, after V lost 6 bases and J lost 10 bases. The CDR3 DNA reads TGTGCCAGCAGCGCAACCCGAGACAGGGGGTCACCCCTCCACTTT. It specifies CASSATRDRGSPLHF.

This chain connects TRBV7-2 to TRBJ2-3; tentative D call: TRBD1 (6 bases). The CDR3 totals 16 residues. The V and J ends lost 5 bases and 3 bases respectively, with 18 bases between them. The germline V gene encodes CDR1 SGHTA and CDR2 FQGNSA. The CDR3 reads CASSKIQGSPTDTQYF. The CDR3, as DNA: TGTGCCAGCAGCAAGATACAGGGTTCTCCGACAGATACGCAGTATTTT.

The rearrangement uses TRBV6-5 and TRBJ1-2, with D possibly being TRBD1 (5 bases). CDR1 is MNHEY and CDR2 is SVGAGI in the germline V gene. Trimming took 6 bases from V and 6 from J, leaving 17 bases between them. The CDR3 has 14 residues. CDR3 residues: CASRILSGNNGYTF. The CDR3 coding sequence is TGTGCCAGCAGGATCTTGTCAGGGAACAATGGCTACACCTTC.

To note about this clone: The same CDR3 is also encoded by other DNA sequences in this sample. The J gene is TRBJ2-7, the V gene TRBV6-2 or TRBV6-3, with TRBD2 matching over 11 bases. The germline V gene has CDR1 MNHEY and CDR2 SVGEGT. After removal of 5 bases from V and 3 bases from J, the junction contained 3 bases not matched to a gene. The CDR3 loop spans 14 amino acids. CDR3 in DNA: TGTGCCAGCAGTCCCGGGACTAGCGGCTACGAGCAGTACTTC. Translated, it gives CASSPGTSGYEQYF.

The V gene is TRBV3-1 (or the pseudogene TRBV3-2), the J gene TRBJ2-7; tentatively, D is TRBD1 (6 bases). Looked up from germline, CDR1 is LGHDT and CDR2 is YNNKEL (reference sequence). Trimming shortened V by 0 bases and J by 6 bases, and 12 bases separated the two germline ends. The CDR3 totals 14 residues. The CDR3 sequence is CASSQDGTRGEQYF. The DNA for the CDR3 is TGTGCCAGCAGCCAAGATGGGACAAGAGGCGAGCAGTACTTC.

This chain connects TRBV27 to TRBJ2-1; 14 bases fit TRBD2. The CDR3 runs 20 residues. The V segment lost 6 bases and the J segment 7 bases; nucleotides outside the gene matches: 20. Germline V gives CDR1 MNHEY, CDR2 SMNVEV (reference sequence). For the CDR3, the DNA is TGTGCCAGCAGCCGACGCCCGACTAGCGGGAGGGAAGTCACGAGGAATGAGCAGTTCTTC. It translates to CASSRRPTSGREVTRNEQFF.